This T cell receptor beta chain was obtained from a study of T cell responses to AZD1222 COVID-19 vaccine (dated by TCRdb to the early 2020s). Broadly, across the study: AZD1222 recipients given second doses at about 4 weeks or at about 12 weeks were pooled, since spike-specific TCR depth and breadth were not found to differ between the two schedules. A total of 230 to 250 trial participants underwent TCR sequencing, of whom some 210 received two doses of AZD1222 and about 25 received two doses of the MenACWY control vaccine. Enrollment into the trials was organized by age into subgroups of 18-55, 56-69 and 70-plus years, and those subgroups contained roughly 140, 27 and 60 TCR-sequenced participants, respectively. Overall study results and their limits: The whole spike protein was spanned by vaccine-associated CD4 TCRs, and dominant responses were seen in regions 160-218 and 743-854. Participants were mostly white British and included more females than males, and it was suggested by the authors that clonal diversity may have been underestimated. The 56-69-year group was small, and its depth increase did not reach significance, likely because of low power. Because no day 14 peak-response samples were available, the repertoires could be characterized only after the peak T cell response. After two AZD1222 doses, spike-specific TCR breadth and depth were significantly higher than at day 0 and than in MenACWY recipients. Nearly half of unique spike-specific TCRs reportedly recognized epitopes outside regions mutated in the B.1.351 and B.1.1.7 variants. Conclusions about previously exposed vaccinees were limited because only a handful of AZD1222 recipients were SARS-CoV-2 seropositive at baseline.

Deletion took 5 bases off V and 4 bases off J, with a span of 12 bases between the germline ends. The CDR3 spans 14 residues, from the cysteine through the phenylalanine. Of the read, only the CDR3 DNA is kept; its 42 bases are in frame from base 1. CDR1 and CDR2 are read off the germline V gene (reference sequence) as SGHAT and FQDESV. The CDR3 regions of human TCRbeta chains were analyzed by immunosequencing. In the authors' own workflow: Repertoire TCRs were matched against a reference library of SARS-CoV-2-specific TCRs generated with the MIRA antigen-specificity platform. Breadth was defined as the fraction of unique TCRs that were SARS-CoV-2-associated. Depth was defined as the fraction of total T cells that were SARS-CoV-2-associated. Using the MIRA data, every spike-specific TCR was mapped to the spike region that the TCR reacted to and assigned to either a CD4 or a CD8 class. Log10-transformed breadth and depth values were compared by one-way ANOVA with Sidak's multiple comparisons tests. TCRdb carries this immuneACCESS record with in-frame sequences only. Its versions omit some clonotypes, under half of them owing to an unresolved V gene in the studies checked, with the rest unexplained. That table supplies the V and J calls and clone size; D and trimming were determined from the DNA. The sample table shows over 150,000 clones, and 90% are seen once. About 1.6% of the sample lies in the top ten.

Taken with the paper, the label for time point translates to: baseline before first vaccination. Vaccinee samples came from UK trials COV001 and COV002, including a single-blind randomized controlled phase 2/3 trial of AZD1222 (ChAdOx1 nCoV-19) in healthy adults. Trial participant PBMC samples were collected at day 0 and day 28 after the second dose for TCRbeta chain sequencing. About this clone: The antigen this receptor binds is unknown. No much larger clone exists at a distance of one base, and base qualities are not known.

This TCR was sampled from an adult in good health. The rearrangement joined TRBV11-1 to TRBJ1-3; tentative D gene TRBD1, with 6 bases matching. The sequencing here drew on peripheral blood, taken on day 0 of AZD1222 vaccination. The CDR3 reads CASSGDRSGNTIYF. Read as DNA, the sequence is TGTGCCAGCAGCGGAGACAGGTCCGGAAACACCATATATTTT.